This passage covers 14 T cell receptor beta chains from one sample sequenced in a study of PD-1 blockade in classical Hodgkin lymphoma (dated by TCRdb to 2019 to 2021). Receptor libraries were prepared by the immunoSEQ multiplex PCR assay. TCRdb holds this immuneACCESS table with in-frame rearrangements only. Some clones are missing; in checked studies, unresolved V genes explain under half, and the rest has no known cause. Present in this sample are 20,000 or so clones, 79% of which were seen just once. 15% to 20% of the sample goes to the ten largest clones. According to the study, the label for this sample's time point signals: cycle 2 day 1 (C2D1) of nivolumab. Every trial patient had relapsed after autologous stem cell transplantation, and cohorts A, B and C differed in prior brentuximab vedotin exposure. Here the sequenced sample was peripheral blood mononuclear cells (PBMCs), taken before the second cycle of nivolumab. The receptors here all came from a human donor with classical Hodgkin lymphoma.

The CDR3 nucleotides read TGTGCCAGTAGTACAACAGGTGCAGATACGCAGTATTTT. Translation: CASSTTGADTQYF. The rearrangement joins TRBV19 to TRBJ2-3; a possible D gene is TRBD1 (5 bases). The CDR3 sequence is 13 residues long. V was cut by 4 bases and J by 4 bases, with 9 bases left in between. Looked up from germline, CDR1 is LNHDA and CDR2 is SQIVND (reference sequence).

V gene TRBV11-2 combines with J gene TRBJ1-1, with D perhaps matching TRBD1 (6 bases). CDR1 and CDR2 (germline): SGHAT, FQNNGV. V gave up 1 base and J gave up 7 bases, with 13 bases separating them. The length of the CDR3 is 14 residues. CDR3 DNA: TGTGCCAGCAGCTTAGTGGAGGGGACAAGTGAAGCTTTCTTT. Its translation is CASSLVEGTSEAFF.

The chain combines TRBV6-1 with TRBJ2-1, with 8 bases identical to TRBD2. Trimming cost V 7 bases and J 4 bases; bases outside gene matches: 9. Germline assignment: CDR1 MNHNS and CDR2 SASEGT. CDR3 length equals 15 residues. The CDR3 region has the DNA TGTGCCAGCAAAGCCGGGACTAGGCATTACAATGAGCAGTTCTTC. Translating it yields CASKAGTRHYNEQFF.

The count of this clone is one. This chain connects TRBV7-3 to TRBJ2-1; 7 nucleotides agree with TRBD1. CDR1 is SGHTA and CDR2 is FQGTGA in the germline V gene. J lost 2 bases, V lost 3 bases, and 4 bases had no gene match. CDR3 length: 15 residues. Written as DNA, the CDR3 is TGTGCCAGCAGCTTCAGACAGGGTGCCTACAATGAGCAGTTCTTC. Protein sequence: CASSFRQGAYNEQFF.

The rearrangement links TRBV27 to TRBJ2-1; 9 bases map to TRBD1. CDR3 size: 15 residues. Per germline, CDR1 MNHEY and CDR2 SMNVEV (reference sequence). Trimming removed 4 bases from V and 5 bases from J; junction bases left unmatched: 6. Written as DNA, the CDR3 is TGTGCCAGCAGTTGGGGGACAGGGCACAACAATGAGCAGTTCTTC. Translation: CASSWGTGHNNEQFF.

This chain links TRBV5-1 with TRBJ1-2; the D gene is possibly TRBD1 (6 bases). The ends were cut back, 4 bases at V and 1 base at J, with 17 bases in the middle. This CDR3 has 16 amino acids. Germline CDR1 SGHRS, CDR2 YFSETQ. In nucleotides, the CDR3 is TGCGCCAGCAGCCCAGGGACACCAATGGATAACTATGGCTACACCTTC. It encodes CASSPGTPMDNYGYTF.

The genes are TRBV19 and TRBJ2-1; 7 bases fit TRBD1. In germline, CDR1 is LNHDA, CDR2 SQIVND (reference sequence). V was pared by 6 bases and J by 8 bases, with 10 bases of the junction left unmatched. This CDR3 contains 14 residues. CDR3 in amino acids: CASRVQGNQDEQFF. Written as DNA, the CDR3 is TGTGCCAGTAGGGTACAGGGGAATCAAGATGAGCAGTTCTTC.

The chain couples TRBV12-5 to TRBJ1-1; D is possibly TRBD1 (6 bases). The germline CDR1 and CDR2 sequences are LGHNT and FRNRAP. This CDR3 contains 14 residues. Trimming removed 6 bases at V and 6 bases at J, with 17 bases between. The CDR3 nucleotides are TGTGCTAGTGGGCTCGTTAGGGGGTTACCTGAAGCTTTCTTT. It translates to CASGLVRGLPEAFF.

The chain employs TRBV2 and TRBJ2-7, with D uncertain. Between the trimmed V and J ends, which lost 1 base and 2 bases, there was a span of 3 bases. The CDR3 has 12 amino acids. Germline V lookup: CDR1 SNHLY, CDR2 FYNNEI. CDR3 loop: CASSEEAYEQYF. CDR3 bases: TGTGCCAGCAGTGAAGAAGCCTACGAGCAGTACTTC.

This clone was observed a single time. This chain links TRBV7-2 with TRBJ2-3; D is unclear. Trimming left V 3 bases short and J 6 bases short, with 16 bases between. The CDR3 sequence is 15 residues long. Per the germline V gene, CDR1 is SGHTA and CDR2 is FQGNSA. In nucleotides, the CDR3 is TGTGCCAGCAGCTTGGTGGTCCTTACACAGGATACGCAGTATTTT. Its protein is CASSLVVLTQDTQYF. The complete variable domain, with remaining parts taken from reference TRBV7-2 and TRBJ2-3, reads GAGVSQSPSNKVTEKGKDVELRCDPISGHTALYWYRQSLGQGLEFLIYFQGNSAPDKSGLPSDRFSAERTGGSVSTLTIQRTQQEDSAVYLCASSLVVLTQDTQYFGPGTRLTVL.

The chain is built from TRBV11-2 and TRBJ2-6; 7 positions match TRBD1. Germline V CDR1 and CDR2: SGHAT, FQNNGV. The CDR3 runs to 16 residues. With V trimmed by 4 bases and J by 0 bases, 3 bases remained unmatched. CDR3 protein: CASSSTGSSGANVLTF. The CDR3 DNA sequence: TGTGCCAGCAGCTCGACAGGGAGCTCTGGGGCCAACGTCCTGACTTTC.

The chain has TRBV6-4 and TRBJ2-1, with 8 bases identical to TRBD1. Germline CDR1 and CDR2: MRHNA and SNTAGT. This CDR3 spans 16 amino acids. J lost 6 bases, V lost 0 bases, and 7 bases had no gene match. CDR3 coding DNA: TGTGCCAGCAGTGACTCGTCAGGGGGCATATCCAATGAGCAGTTCTTC. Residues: CASSDSSGGISNEQFF.

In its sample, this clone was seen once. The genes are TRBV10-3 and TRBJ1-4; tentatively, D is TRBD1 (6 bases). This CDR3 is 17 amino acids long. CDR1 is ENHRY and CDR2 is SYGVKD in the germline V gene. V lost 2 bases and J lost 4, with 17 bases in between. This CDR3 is CAISEPAGVWGNEKLFF. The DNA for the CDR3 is TGTGCCATCAGTGAGCCAGCAGGGGTGTGGGGTAATGAAAAACTGTTTTTT.

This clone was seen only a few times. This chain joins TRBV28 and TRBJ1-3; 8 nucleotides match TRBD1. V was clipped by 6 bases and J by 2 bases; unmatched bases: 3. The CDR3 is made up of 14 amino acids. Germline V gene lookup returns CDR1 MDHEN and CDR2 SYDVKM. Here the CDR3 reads CASSPDRAGNTIYF. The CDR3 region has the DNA TGTGCCAGCAGCCCGGACAGGGCTGGAAACACCATATATTTT.